This T cell receptor beta chain comes out of a study of cytomegalovirus exposure and HLA in healthy donors. The study's findings and limits: TCR beta chain V- and J-gene trimming was linked, in a later analysis, to a missense variant in DCLRE1C. What TCR beta sequences reportedly achieved was accurate prediction of HLA-A and HLA-B alleles in most subjects. Within an earlier analysis, most TCR beta V segments proved productive either about 90% or about 30% of the time. The only immune exposure information that was available was CMV serostatus.

Germline-derived CDR1 and CDR2 are SEHNR and FQNEAQ (reference sequence). Trimming took 3 bases from V and 5 from J, leaving 6 bases between them. This CDR3 is 12 amino acids long. The PCR contained 60 Vbeta and 13 Jbeta primers. Libraries were prepared by immunoSEQ multiplex PCR; TCRdb keeps only in-frame clonotypes and omits some of them. The data show roughly 110,000 clones, with roughly 68% seen just once and about 2.2% held by the top ten. In regard to this clone: Its target is unknown.

Sequencing input: PBMCs. The sequence was obtained from a woman aged 25-40 years in good health and CMV-seronegative. The genes are TRBV7-9 and TRBJ2-3; no clear D. CDR3 DNA sequence: TGTGCCAGCAGCTTCCAGGTAGATACGCAGTATTTT. It specifies CASSFQVDTQYF. The variable domain in full, with the rest retrieved from reference TRBV7-9 and TRBJ2-3, is DTGVSQNPRHKITKRGQNVTFRCDPISEHNRLYWYRQTLGQGPEFLTYFQNEAQLEKSRLLSDRFSAERPKGSFSTLEIQRTEQGDSAMYLCASSFQVDTQYFGPGTRLTVL.